This TCR beta chain is from a study of blood T cells in healthy people across ages. Sample-barcoded 5' priming and a J-beta primer mix drove a second PCR of 7 to 11 cycles. TCRdb passed the 5' RACE reads through MiXCR, listing each CDR3 protein once. Of just over 1 million distinct CDR3 sequences listed, over 35% were seen once; the top ten hold approximately 17%. Looked up from germline, CDR1 is SGHRS and CDR2 is YFSETQ. The germline V and J ends were trimmed by 0 bases and 6 bases, with 13 bases remaining between them. This CDR3 region has 14 residues. The receptor was isolated from a woman aged 60 to 75 in good health. V is TRBV5-1 and J is TRBJ2-7; D is perhaps TRBD1 (5 bases). The specimen sequenced was blood. CDR3 sequence (DNA): TGCGCCAGCAGCTTGGAAGTCAGGGCCCGCGAGCAGTACTTC. Amino acids: CASSLEVRAREQYF.